The source of this T cell receptor (beta chain) is a study of shared clonotypes between healthy human individuals. The V gene's germline CDR1 is SGDLS and CDR2 YYNGEE. Trimming removed 0 bases at V and 1 base at J, with 10 bases between. The CDR3 is 15 amino acids. Data came from immunoSEQ multiplex PCR; TCRdb stores just in-frame clones and leaves some out. The sample carries roughly 2 million clones, approximately 96% recorded once. As regards this clone: Its specificity is unknown. The identical CDR3 is also encoded by other nucleotide sequences in the sample.

The study's findings and limits: The naive CD4 repertoires of a few donors were compared, and approximately 5% of clonotypes were shared. All-four-donor shared clonotypes had higher generation probabilities than non-shared clonotypes did.

The sample consisted of naive CD4+ T cells sorted from blood. Noted subset: CD45RA+ positively selected. The chain is built from TRBV9 and TRBJ1-1, with a tentative D call TRBD1 (5 bases). The receptor was derived from a man aged 18 to 29 in good health. CDR3 sequence: CASSVAGQGNTEAFF. The CDR3 nucleotides read TGTGCCAGCAGCGTAGCTGGCCAGGGGAACACTGAAGCTTTCTTT.